One sample yielded the 14 T cell receptor beta chains listed below, sequenced in a study of OX40 agonist ivuxolimab in advanced cancers. The table came from immunoSEQ multiplex PCR; TCRdb's copy has only in-frame clones and leaves some out. The sample records some 83,000 clones, about nine tenths being singletons. Specimen: CD4+ or CD8+ T cells sorted from blood, collected in a trial of the OX40 agonist ivuxolimab. These receptors all come from an adult with an advanced solid tumor such as melanoma, head and neck, liver or kidney cancer.

This chain uses TRBV13 with TRBJ1-5; tentative D call: TRBD1 (5 bases). CDR1 is PRHDT, CDR2 FYEKMQ, per germline (reference sequence). This CDR3 has 17 amino acids. Trimming stripped 5 bases from V and 4 bases from J, with 21 bases between. This CDR3 reads CASSQNYGTGGNQPQHF. CDR3 sequence (DNA): TGTGCCAGCAGCCAAAACTATGGGACGGGAGGTAATCAGCCCCAGCATTTT.

V is TRBV5-4 and J is TRBJ2-1; D might be TRBD1 (6 bases). The germline V gene has CDR1 SGHNT and CDR2 YYREEE (reference sequence). The length of the CDR3 is 15 residues. The V and J ends lost 4 bases and 8 bases respectively, with 19 bases between them. The CDR3 sequence: CASSQSGTGMDEQFF. The CDR3 nucleotides read TGTGCCAGCAGCCAGTCCGGAACAGGGATGGATGAGCAGTTCTTC.

The chain joins TRBV6-6 to TRBJ1-4, with 9 bases lining up with TRBD1. This CDR3 has 16 amino acids. J was trimmed by 7 bases and V by 0 bases; bases with no gene match: 6. The germline gives CDR1 MNHNY, CDR2 SVGAGI (reference sequence). The CDR3 nucleotides are TGTGCCAGCAGTTACTCACAGGGGGCTAGTGGTGAAAAACTGTTTTTT. Translated: CASSYSQGASGEKLFF.

V usage is TRBV6-6 and J usage is TRBJ2-5; 7 positions agree with TRBD2. This CDR3 is built from 15 residues. Trimming took 6 bases from V and 1 from J; bases not matched to a gene: 8. Germline-derived CDR1 and CDR2 are MNHNY and SVGAGI (reference sequence). DNA of the CDR3: TGTGCCAGCAGGCCGCATCTAGCGGCCCAAGAGACCCAGTACTTC. Its translation: CASRPHLAAQETQYF.

This clone was detected a few times. The chain is built from TRBV6-6 and TRBJ2-5, with a weak D call TRBD1 (6 bases). CDR3 length: 16 residues. Between the trimmed V and J ends, which lost 5 bases and 2 bases, there was a span of 18 bases. Germline-derived CDR1 and CDR2 are MNHNY and SVGAGI (reference sequence). The CDR3 spells CASSHLPARGQETQYF. The CDR3 DNA reads as TGTGCCAGCAGTCACCTCCCAGCGAGGGGGCAAGAGACCCAGTACTTC.

The DNA of the CDR3 is TGTGCCAGTACCATACAGGGGTCACCCCTCCACTTT. Translated: CASTIQGSPLHF. The genes are TRBV19 and TRBJ1-6; 7 bases align to TRBD1. The V segment lost 7 bases and the J segment 10 bases; nucleotides outside the gene matches: 4. The germline V gene has CDR1 LNHDA and CDR2 SQIVND (reference sequence). This CDR3 spans 12 amino acids.

This chain links TRBV30 with TRBJ2-3; tentatively, D is TRBD1 or TRBD2 (6 bases each). The CDR3 length is 15 residues. V was shortened by 1 base and J by 2 bases, with 13 bases between the two germline ends. Germline CDR1 and CDR2: GTSNPN and SVGIG (reference sequence). The DNA of the CDR3 is TGTGCCTGGAGTGATGACCGGGGGCCCACAGATACGCAGTATTTT. Encoded protein: CAWSDDRGPTDTQYF.

The genes are TRBV7-2 and TRBJ2-7; D uncertain. Looked up from germline, CDR1 is SGHTA and CDR2 is FQGNSA. CDR3 size: 12 residues. V was trimmed by 5 bases and J by 0 bases, leaving 5 bases between them. The CDR3 bases are TGTGCCAGCAGCCCTAGCTCCTACGAGCAGTACTTC. Translated: CASSPSSYEQYF.

The chain recombines TRBV27 with TRBJ1-1, with 8 bases aligning to TRBD1. V lost 3 bases, J lost 3 bases, and 9 bases stayed unmatched. Per the germline V gene, CDR1 is MNHEY and CDR2 is SMNVEV (reference sequence). The CDR3 totals 16 residues. CDR3 nucleotide sequence: TGTGCCAGCAGTTTTTTGGGGACAGGCCGCGACACTGAAGCTTTCTTT. Translated, it gives CASSFLGTGRDTEAFF.

This clone was seen more than once but under ten times. The chain employs TRBV7-3 and TRBJ1-2; tentatively, D is TRBD1 (5 bases). Trimming stripped 1 base from V and 4 bases from J, with 13 bases between. The CDR3 totals 15 residues. Germline V gene sequence: CDR1 SGHTA, CDR2 FQGTGA. In DNA form, the CDR3 reads TGTGCCAGCAGCTTAAATCCCCAGGGAGGCTATGGCTACACCTTC. Protein: CASSLNPQGGYGYTF.

The chain employs TRBV5-1 and TRBJ1-2, with D possibly matching TRBD1 (6 bases). V was pared by 0 bases and J by 8 bases, with 14 bases between. The CDR3 covers 14 residues. CDR1 is SGHRS, CDR2 YFSETQ, per germline. CDR3 sequence: CASSLGAGERGYTF. CDR3 sequence (DNA): TGCGCCAGCAGCTTGGGGGCAGGGGAGCGGGGCTACACCTTC.

With respect to this clone: A read error may produce the germline difference seen at one junction end. The chain is built from TRBV11-2 and TRBJ2-5; TRBD1 matches 8 bases. CDR3 length: 13 residues. Germline CDR1 SGHAT, CDR2 FQNNGV. CDR3 DNA sequence: TGTGCCAACAGCGTACAGGGGGAAGAGACCCAGTACTTC. Translating gives CANSVQGEETQYF. Together with reference TRBV11-2 and TRBJ2-5, the CDR3 gives the full variable domain: EAGVAQSPRYKIIEKRQSVAFWCNPISGHATLYWYQQILGQGPKLLIQFQNNGVVDDSQLPKDRFSAERLKGVDSTLKIQPAKLEDSAVYLCANSVQGEETQYFGPGTRLLVL.

V and J are TRBV4-2 and TRBJ1-1, with TRBD1 matching over 7 bases. This CDR3 spans 18 amino acids. The V gene's germline CDR1 is LGHNA and CDR2 YNFKEQ. Trimming took 0 bases from V and 5 from J; bases not matched to a gene: 15. The CDR3 reads CASSQERIPTGAGTEAFF. CDR3 in DNA: TGTGCCAGCAGCCAAGAGAGGATACCCACAGGGGCGGGGACTGAAGCTTTCTTT.

The chain couples TRBV5-1 to TRBJ2-5; a weak D match, TRBD2 (6 bases). Trimming took off 4 bases at V and 0 bases at J, with 10 bases between the two ends. CDR1 and CDR2 from the germline V gene are SGHRS and YFSETQ. The CDR3 covers 14 residues. CDR3 nucleotide sequence: TGCGCCAGCAGCACCACTAGCAACCAAGAGACCCAGTACTTC. Its protein is CASSTTSNQETQYF.